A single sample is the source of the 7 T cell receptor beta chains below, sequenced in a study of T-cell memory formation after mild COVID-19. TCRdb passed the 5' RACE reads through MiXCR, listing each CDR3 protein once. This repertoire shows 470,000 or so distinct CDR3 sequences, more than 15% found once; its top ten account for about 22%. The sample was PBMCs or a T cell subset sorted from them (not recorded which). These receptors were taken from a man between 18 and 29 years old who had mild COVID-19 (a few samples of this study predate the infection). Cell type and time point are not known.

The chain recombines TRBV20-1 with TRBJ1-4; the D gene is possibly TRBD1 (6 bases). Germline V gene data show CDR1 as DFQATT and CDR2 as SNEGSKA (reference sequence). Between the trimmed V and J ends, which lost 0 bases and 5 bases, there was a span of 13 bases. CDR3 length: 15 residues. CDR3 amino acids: CSARDAGAVNEKLFF. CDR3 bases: TGCAGTGCTAGAGATGCGGGGGCGGTAAATGAAAAACTGTTTTTT.

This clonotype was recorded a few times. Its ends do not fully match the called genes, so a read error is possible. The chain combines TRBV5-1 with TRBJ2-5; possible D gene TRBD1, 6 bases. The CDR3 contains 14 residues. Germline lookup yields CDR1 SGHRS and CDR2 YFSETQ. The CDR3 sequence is CASSQDSKAVLPYF. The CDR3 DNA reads TGCGCCAGCAGCCAGGACAGTAAGGCGGTTCTGCCGTATTTC.

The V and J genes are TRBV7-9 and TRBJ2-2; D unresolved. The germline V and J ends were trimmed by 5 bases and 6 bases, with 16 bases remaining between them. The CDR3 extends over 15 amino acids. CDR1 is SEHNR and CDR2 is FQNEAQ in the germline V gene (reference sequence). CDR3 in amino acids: CASSRDHGPSGELFF. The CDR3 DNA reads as TGTGCCAGCAGCCGAGACCATGGGCCGTCCGGGGAGCTGTTTTTT.

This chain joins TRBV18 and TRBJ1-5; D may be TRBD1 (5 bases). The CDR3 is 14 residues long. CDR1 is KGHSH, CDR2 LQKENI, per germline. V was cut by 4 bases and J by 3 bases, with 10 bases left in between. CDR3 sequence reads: CASSRGRINQPQHF. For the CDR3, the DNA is TGTGCCAGCTCACGGGGACGGATCAATCAGCCCCAGCATTTT.

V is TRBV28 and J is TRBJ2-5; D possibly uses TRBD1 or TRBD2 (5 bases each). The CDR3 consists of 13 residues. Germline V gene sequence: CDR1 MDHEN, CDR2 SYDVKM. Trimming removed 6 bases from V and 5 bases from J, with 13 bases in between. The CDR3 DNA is TGTGCCAGCAGCAGGACACGGGGCGAGACCCAGTACTTC. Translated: CASSRTRGETQYF.

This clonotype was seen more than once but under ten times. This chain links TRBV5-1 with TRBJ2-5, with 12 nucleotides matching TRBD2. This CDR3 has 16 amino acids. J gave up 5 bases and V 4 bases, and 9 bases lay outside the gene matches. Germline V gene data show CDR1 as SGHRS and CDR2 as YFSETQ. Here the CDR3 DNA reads TGCGCCAGCAGCCCACAGGGACTAGCGGGTATGGAGACCCAGTACTTC. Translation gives CASSPQGLAGMETQYF.

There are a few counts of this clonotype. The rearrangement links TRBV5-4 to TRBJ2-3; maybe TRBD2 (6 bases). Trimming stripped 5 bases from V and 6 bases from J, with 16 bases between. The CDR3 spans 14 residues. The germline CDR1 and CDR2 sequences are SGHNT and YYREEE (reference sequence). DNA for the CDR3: TGTGCCAGCAGGGAGCCCTCGGGGGACGATACGCAGTATTTT. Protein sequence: CASREPSGDDTQYF.